This TCR beta chain was found in a study of blood T cells in healthy people across ages. A sample-barcoded 5' primer and a J-beta primer mix were used in a second PCR of roughly 6 to 11 cycles. The template-switch adaptor was a 5' adaptor with 12 random nucleotides. It tagged each cDNA molecule. Using its own MiXCR run on the 5' RACE reads, TCRdb lists one record per CDR3 protein. The sample has 730,000 or so distinct CDR3 sequences; 40% to 45% are singletons. The germline V gene encodes CDR1 DFQATT and CDR2 SNEGSKA (reference sequence). This CDR3 is 13 amino acids long. Concerning this clonotype: The junction does not match germline at one end; this may be a read error.

The sequencing input was blood. The rearrangement links TRBV20-1 to TRBJ2-3; perhaps TRBD2 as D (5 bases). The source of this sequence is a man of 80 years or more in good health. The CDR3 protein is CSARRSSTDMQYF. CDR3 nucleotide sequence: TGCAGTGCTAGGCGGTCTAGCACAGATATGCAGTATTTT.